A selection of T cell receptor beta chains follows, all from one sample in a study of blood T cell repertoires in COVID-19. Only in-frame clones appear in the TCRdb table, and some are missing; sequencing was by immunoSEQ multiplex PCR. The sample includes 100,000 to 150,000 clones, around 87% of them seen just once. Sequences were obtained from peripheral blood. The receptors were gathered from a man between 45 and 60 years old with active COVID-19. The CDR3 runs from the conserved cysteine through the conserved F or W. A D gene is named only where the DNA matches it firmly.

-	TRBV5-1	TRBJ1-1	CASRPTDSVTEAFF	TGCGCCAGCAGGCCAACCGACAGCGTCACTGAAGCTTTCTTT
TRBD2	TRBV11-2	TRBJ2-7	CASSLEGEGRYEQYF	TGTGCCAGCAGCTTAGAAGGGGAGGGGCGCTACGAGCAGTACTTC
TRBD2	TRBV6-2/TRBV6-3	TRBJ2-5	CASSRGGYQETQYF	TGTGCCAGCAGTCGCGGGGGGTACCAAGAGACCCAGTACTTC
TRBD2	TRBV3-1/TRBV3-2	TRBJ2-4	CASSQASGGRNIQYF	TGTGCCAGCAGCCAAGCTAGCGGGGGAAGAAACATTCAGTACTTC
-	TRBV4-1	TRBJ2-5	CASSQDWGDETQYF	TGCGCCAGCAGCCAAGATTGGGGGGACGAGACCCAGTACTTC
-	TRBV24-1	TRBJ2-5	CATSDLGQRLQETQYF	TGTGCCACCAGTGATTTGGGACAGAGACTCCAAGAGACCCAGTACTTC
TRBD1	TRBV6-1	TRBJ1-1	CASSERDRLNTEAFF	TGTGCCAGCAGTGAACGGGACAGGCTGAACACTGAAGCTTTCTTT
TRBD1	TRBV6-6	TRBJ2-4	CASSLQGAAAKNIQYF	TGTGCCAGCAGTTTACAGGGGGCTGCGGCCAAAAACATTCAGTACTTC
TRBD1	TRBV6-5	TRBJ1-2	CASTETGGISYTF	TGTGCCAGCACCGAAACAGGGGGCATCAGCTACACCTTC
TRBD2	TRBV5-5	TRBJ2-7	CASSRTSGHEQYF	TGTGCCAGCAGCCGGACTAGCGGACACGAGCAGTACTTC
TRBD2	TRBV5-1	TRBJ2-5	CASSLAKTSGGQETQYF	TGCGCCAGCAGCTTGGCCAAGACTAGCGGGGGCCAAGAGACCCAGTACTTC
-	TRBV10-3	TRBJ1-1	CAIYRDPLGTEAFF	TGTGCCATTTACAGGGACCCCTTAGGCACTGAAGCTTTCTTT
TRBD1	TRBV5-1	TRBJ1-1	CASSQQGVNTEAFF	TGCGCCAGCAGCCAGCAGGGGGTGAACACTGAAGCTTTCTTT
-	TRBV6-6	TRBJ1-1	CASTLDGGANTEAFF	TGTGCCAGCACCCTCGATGGGGGGGCGAACACTGAAGCTTTCTTT
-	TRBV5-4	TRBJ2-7	CASSPTPYYEQYF	TGTGCCAGCAGCCCAACTCCGTACTACGAGCAGTACTTC
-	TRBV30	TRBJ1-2	CAWSPLREIGYTF	TGTGCCTGGAGCCCGCTCAGGGAAATTGGCTACACCTTC